Listed here are 10 T cell receptor beta chains from one sample, sequenced in a study of T cells after yellow fever vaccination. TCRdb independently ran MiXCR on the 5' RACE reads; one entry per CDR3 protein. The sample contains hundreds of thousands of distinct CDR3 sequences, roughly 12% of which appear only once. Sample: PBMCs, taken on the day of the yellow fever booster vaccination. These TCRs come from a man between 25 and 39 years old who received the YFV17D yellow fever vaccine.

This chain uses TRBV7-3 with TRBJ2-3; 11 nucleotides match TRBD2. Germline CDR1 SGHTA, CDR2 FQGTGA. The CDR3 loop spans 17 amino acids. Trimming at V came to 5 bases and at J to 4 bases, leaving 11 bases not matched to a gene. Here the CDR3 reads CASSTHARLAGSDTQYF. The DNA of the CDR3 is TGTGCCAGCAGCACCCATGCCCGACTAGCGGGATCAGATACGCAGTATTTT.

This clonotype was counted many times. The chain links TRBV4-3 to TRBJ2-1; TRBD2 might be the D (5 bases). The CDR3 sequence is 17 residues long. V dropped 0 bases and J dropped 7 bases, with 19 bases sitting between them. In germline, CDR1 is LGHNA, CDR2 YSLEER. This CDR3 reads CASSQEGSAIGSNEQFF. CDR3 sequence (DNA): TGCGCCAGCAGCCAAGAAGGGTCAGCGATTGGGAGTAATGAGCAGTTCTTC.

This clonotype was observed many times. The chain joins TRBV12-3 or TRBV12-4 to TRBJ2-7; TRBD1 or TRBD2 may be the D gene (6 bases each). Trimming left V 3 bases short and J 4 bases short, with 19 bases between. The CDR3 sequence is 16 residues long. The CDR3 loop is CASSLTPGGHVYEQYF. CDR3 bases: TGTGCCAGCAGTTTGACCCCCGGGGGACACGTTTACGAGCAGTACTTC.

This clonotype was found a few times. The rearrangement uses TRBV5-1 and TRBJ1-4; D might be TRBD1 (6 bases). Trimming pared 5 bases from V and 4 bases from J, leaving 9 bases between. This CDR3 contains 13 residues. Germline V CDR1 and CDR2: SGHRS, YFSETQ. The CDR3 protein is CASRGGINEKLFF. CDR3 bases: TGCGCCAGCAGAGGGGGAATTAATGAAAAACTGTTTTTT.

The chain links TRBV30 to TRBJ1-6, with D perhaps matching TRBD1 (5 bases). Trimming stripped 2 bases from V and 11 bases from J, with 16 bases between. This CDR3 region has 14 residues. Germline CDR1 GTSNPN, CDR2 SVGIG (reference sequence). CDR3 sequence reads: CAWSSQGGFAPLHF. CDR3 nucleotides: TGTGCCTGGAGTTCCCAGGGTGGGTTTGCACCCCTCCACTTT. Drawing the rest from reference TRBV30 and TRBJ1-6, the complete variable domain is SQTIHQWPATLVQPVGSPLSLECTVEGTSNPNLYWYRQAAGRGLQLLFYSVGIGQISSEVPQNLSASRPQDRQFILSSKKLLLSDSGFYLCAWSSQGGFAPLHFGNGTRLTVT.

The chain is built from TRBV29-1 and TRBJ2-3; 11 bases map to TRBD1. The CDR3 sequence is 14 residues long. The germline gives CDR1 SQVTM, CDR2 ANQGSEA. J gave up 6 bases and V 5 bases, and 7 bases lay outside the gene matches. The CDR3, as DNA: TGCAGCGTTTCAGCCGGGACAGGGGGGGATACGCAGTATTTT. This sequence encodes CSVSAGTGGDTQYF.

A note on this clonotype: This clone may be a read error of a much larger clone one base away. The chain joins TRBV20-1 to TRBJ2-1, with TRBD2 matching 8 bases. Per the germline V gene, CDR1 is DFQATT and CDR2 is SNEGSKA (reference sequence). The trim removed 4 bases at V and 5 bases at J, leaving 10 bases unmatched. The CDR3 loop spans 15 amino acids. The CDR3 nucleotides read TGCAGTGCTACTTCATCTAGCGGGCTCCACAATGAGCAGTTCTTC. This codes for CSATSSSGLHNEQFF.

There are a few counts of this clonotype. V and J are TRBV7-9 and TRBJ2-5; D not certain. CDR3 length: 17 residues. Germline assignment: CDR1 SEHNR and CDR2 FQNEAQ (reference sequence). Trimming left V 0 bases short and J 4 bases short, with 18 bases between. The CDR3: CASSLAAGTSWVETQYF. CDR3 sequence (DNA): TGTGCCAGCAGCTTAGCCGCCGGCACCTCCTGGGTAGAGACCCAGTACTTC.

This clonotype was recorded a few times. J is TRBJ2-3 and V is TRBV5-6, with 7 bases that match TRBD2. This CDR3 has 17 residues. Germline lookup yields CDR1 SGHDT and CDR2 YYEEEE. V was pared by 3 bases and J by 6 bases, with 16 bases of the junction left unmatched. CDR3 in amino acids: CASSSTTGLRITDTQYF. Here the CDR3 DNA reads TGTGCCAGCAGCTCAACCACGGGACTACGCATCACCGATACGCAGTATTTT. Complete variable domain (other parts from reference TRBV5-6 and TRBJ2-3): DAGVTQSPTHLIKTRGQQVTLRCSPKSGHDTVSWYQQALGQGPQFIFQYYEEEERQRGNFPDRFSGHQFPNYSSELNVNALLLGDSALYLCASSSTTGLRITDTQYFGPGTRLTVL.

V is TRBV21-1 and J is TRBJ2-5; whether TRBD1, the table's D call, matches the DNA was not checked. TRBV21-1 is designated a pseudogene. The CDR3 consists of 18 residues. The DNA of the CDR3 is TGTGCCAGCAGCAAAGCGCCAGGGGGCAGACCGTACCAAGAGACCCAGTACTTC. This sequence encodes CASSKAPGGRPYQETQYF.